Each of the 20 T cell receptor beta chains below was sequenced from the same sample in a study of blood T cell repertoires in COVID-19. The method was immunoSEQ multiplex PCR; TCRdb's version includes in-frame clones alone and lacks a portion of them. The table shows 160,000 or so clones, with about 88% occurring only once. The specimen sequenced was peripheral blood. These TCRs come from a woman in her 70s with acute or convalescent COVID-19.

The chain combines TRBV2 with TRBJ2-7; 8 bases are shared with TRBD2. Germline values: CDR1 SNHLY, CDR2 FYNNEI. There are 17 residues in the CDR3. V shed 6 bases and J 0 bases; nucleotides not matched to a gene: 13. CDR3 sequence: CASRELAASSPSYEQYV. CDR3 nucleotides: TGTGCCAGCAGGGAACTAGCGGCCAGTTCCCCCTCCTACGAGCAGTACGTC.

This chain joins TRBV4-3 and TRBJ2-2; TRBD2 agrees at 10 bases. The CDR3 is 18 amino acids. Germline V gives CDR1 LGHNA, CDR2 YSLEER. V lost 0 bases to trimming and J lost 6 bases; unmatched junction nucleotides: 10. This chain's CDR3 is CASSQDHERGGIPGELFF. The CDR3 DNA is TGCGCCAGCAGCCAAGATCACGAGCGGGGGGGCATCCCCGGGGAGCTGTTTTTT.

This clone was detected only once. The CDR3 coding sequence is TGTGCCACCAGGGCGGGTAACTCCTACGAGCAGTACTTC. Translated: CATRAGNSYEQYF. The chain has TRBV24-1 and TRBJ2-7; a weak D match, TRBD2 (5 bases). The V and J ends lost 7 bases and 0 bases respectively, with 9 bases between them. The germline V gene encodes CDR1 KGHDR and CDR2 SFDVKD. CDR3 length: 13 residues.

The gene calls are TRBV6-2 or TRBV6-3 and TRBJ2-7; 9 bases align to TRBD1. This CDR3 has 16 residues. With V trimmed by 2 bases and J by 6 bases, 11 bases remained unmatched. CDR1 and CDR2 (germline): MNHEY, SVGEGT. CDR3 in amino acids: CASSYTPGQGLGEQYF. As DNA, the CDR3 is TGTGCCAGCAGTTACACTCCGGGACAGGGATTGGGCGAGCAGTACTTC.

V is TRBV19 and J is TRBJ1-2; 7 nucleotides line up with TRBD1. After removal of 6 bases from V and 4 bases from J, the junction contained 5 bases not matched to a gene. Germline V lookup: CDR1 LNHDA, CDR2 SQIVND (reference sequence). CDR3 size: 13 residues. The CDR3 loop is CASSETGSYGYTF. DNA of the CDR3: TGTGCCAGTAGCGAGACAGGGAGCTATGGCTACACCTTC.

V and J are TRBV13 and TRBJ1-3, with TRBD1 as a possible D gene (5 bases). Trimming took 5 bases from V and 4 from J, leaving 15 bases between them. The CDR3 runs to 15 residues. Germline CDR1 reads PRHDT; CDR2 reads FYEKMQ (reference sequence). The CDR3 DNA is TGTGCCAGCAGCCTACAAGGGGATAGGGGAAACACCATATATTTT. It translates to CASSLQGDRGNTIYF.

The chain joins TRBV2 to TRBJ2-5; a possible D gene is TRBD2 (6 bases). Between the trimmed V and J ends, which lost 4 bases and 3 bases, there was a span of 15 bases. The CDR3 is 15 amino acids. Germline lookup yields CDR1 SNHLY and CDR2 FYNNEI. This CDR3 reads CASSGAWAGKETQYF. CDR3 in DNA: TGTGCCAGCAGTGGAGCTTGGGCGGGGAAAGAGACCCAGTACTTC.

This chain uses TRBV18 with TRBJ2-7; TRBD1 matches at 7 bases. Germline loops: CDR1 KGHSH, CDR2 LQKENI. V dropped 3 bases and J dropped 2; count of bases not matched to a gene: 4. The CDR3 has 14 residues. The CDR3 nucleotides read TGTGCCAGCTCACCCACGACAGGGACCTACGAGCAGTACGTC. Translation: CASSPTTGTYEQYV.

V usage is TRBV4-2 and J usage is TRBJ2-7; D not resolved. Looked up from germline, CDR1 is LGHNA and CDR2 is YNFKEQ. Trimming pared 1 base from V and 0 bases from J, leaving 13 bases between. CDR3 length equals 16 residues. Here the CDR3 reads CASSQGFRFGSYEQYF. Here the CDR3 DNA reads TGTGCCAGCAGCCAAGGATTCAGGTTCGGCTCCTACGAGCAGTACTTC.

The CDR3 DNA reads as TGCGCCAGCAGCTTGGGCGGGGGACAGGGGACCCAGTACTTC. Translation: CASSLGGGQGTQYF. The V gene is TRBV5-1, the J gene TRBJ2-5, with 9 bases matching TRBD1. In germline, CDR1 is SGHRS, CDR2 YFSETQ. Trimming at V came to 0 bases and at J to 7 bases, leaving 4 bases not matched to a gene. This CDR3 has 14 amino acids.

Comment on this clone: The same CDR3 is also encoded by other DNA sequences in this sample. The V call is TRBV6-5, the J call TRBJ1-2; D gene ambiguous. The CDR3 has 13 residues. Germline CDR1 reads MNHEY; CDR2 reads SVGAGI. V lost 4 bases, J lost 2 bases, and 8 bases lay in between. The CDR3 nucleotides read TGTGCCAGCAGTTTGACCGGGAACTATGGCTACACCTTC. Its protein product is CASSLTGNYGYTF.

For the CDR3, the DNA is TGTGCCAGCGGGACAGGGGGCTTTGGCTACACCTTC. Residues: CASGTGGFGYTF. The chain has TRBV7-9 and TRBJ1-2, with 12 bases matching TRBD1. V gave up 8 bases and J gave up 7 bases; unmatched junction bases: 2. There are 12 residues in the CDR3. Germline V gives CDR1 SEHNR, CDR2 FQNEAQ (reference sequence).

This chain connects TRBV9 to TRBJ2-7; perhaps TRBD2 as D (6 bases). The V and J ends lost 4 bases and 1 base respectively, with 15 bases between them. The CDR3 loop spans 15 amino acids. Germline V gene sequence: CDR1 SGDLS, CDR2 YYNGEE. CDR3 bases: TGTGCCAGCAGCCCCTGGGCGGGGAATTCCTACGAGCAGTACTTC. The encoded protein is CASSPWAGNSYEQYF.

This chain connects TRBV4-2 to TRBJ1-5, with a possible D match to TRBD1 (5 bases). Trimming shortened V by 0 bases and J by 2 bases, and 8 bases separated the two germline ends. The CDR3 totals 15 residues. The germline gives CDR1 LGHNA, CDR2 YNFKEQ. CDR3 bases: TGTGCCAGCAGCCAAGAACCCAGGGGCAATCAGCCCCAGCATTTT. Amino acid sequence: CASSQEPRGNQPQHF.

This chain uses TRBV16 with TRBJ1-1; the match to TRBD1 covers 9 bases. Germline loops: CDR1 KGHSY, CDR2 FQNENV. The J segment lost 1 base and the V segment lost 4 bases, leaving 1 base of the junction unmatched. The CDR3 has 14 amino acids. The CDR3 DNA follows: TGTGCCAGCAGCCCGGGACAGGGGAACACTGAAGCTTTCTTT. Protein sequence: CASSPGQGNTEAFF.

This chain connects TRBV4-1 to TRBJ1-4; tentatively, D is TRBD1 (5 bases). The CDR3 contains 15 residues. CDR1 is MGHRA, CDR2 YSYEKL, per germline. The V end was cut by 1 base, the J end by 8 bases, with 14 bases between. CDR3 bases: TGCGCCAGCAGCCAAGGCCACCGGGACTGGGAAAAACTGTTTTTT. Protein sequence: CASSQGHRDWEKLFF.

Concerning this clone itself: This same CDR3 is encoded by further DNA sequences in the sample. The chain carries TRBV6-5 and TRBJ1-5; D may be TRBD1 (6 bases). This CDR3 is 14 amino acids long. CDR1 MNHEY and CDR2 SVGAGI come from the germline V gene. V shed 3 bases and J shed 3 bases, with 9 bases lying between them. The CDR3 protein is CASSYSGVNQPQHF. The DNA for the CDR3 is TGTGCCAGCAGTTATTCAGGGGTCAATCAGCCCCAGCATTTT.

The rearrangement uses TRBV5-1 and TRBJ1-2, with a tentative D call TRBD1 (5 bases). The length of the CDR3 is 15 residues. The germline V and J ends were trimmed by 0 bases and 0 bases, with 9 bases remaining between them. The V gene's germline CDR1 is SGHRS and CDR2 YFSETQ. The CDR3 protein is CASSLAWGSNYGYTF. The CDR3 region has the DNA TGCGCCAGCAGCTTGGCCTGGGGCTCTAACTATGGCTACACCTTC.

The chain employs TRBV4-1 and TRBJ2-7; D perhaps matches TRBD2 (5 bases). The CDR3 consists of 14 residues. Germline values: CDR1 MGHRA, CDR2 YSYEKL. V was clipped by 5 bases and J by 0 bases, with 11 bases between them. For the CDR3, the DNA is TGCGCCAGCAGCTCTCAGAGGGACTCCTACGAGCAGTACTTC. This sequence encodes CASSSQRDSYEQYF.

This clone has just a few counts. This chain connects TRBV29-1 to TRBJ1-2; 9 bases fit TRBD1. CDR1 is SQVTM, CDR2 ANQGSEA, per germline. V trimming: 5 bases; J trimming: 7 bases; junction bases outside the gene matches: 8. The CDR3 sequence is 13 residues long. CDR3 sequence (DNA): TGCAGCGTTAGACAGGGGGTCGGCGCTGGCTACACCTTC. It specifies CSVRQGVGAGYTF.